This T cell receptor beta chain was recovered during a study of blood T cell repertoires in COVID-19. The CDR3 totals 17 residues. CDR1 and CDR2 (germline): LGHNA, YNFKEQ. Trimming removed 4 bases from V and 2 bases from J; junction bases left unmatched: 11. Assay used: immunoSEQ multiplex PCR; TCRdb lists only in-frame clones, some missing. The repertoire consists of 150,000 or so clones, with more than 75% occurring once and the leading ten covering around 0.6%. The material sequenced was peripheral blood. This receptor was taken from a man between 60 and 70 years old with COVID-19, enrolled during active disease. The rearrangement joins TRBV4-2 to TRBJ2-3; 8 bases are shared with TRBD2. The CDR3, as DNA: TGTGCCAGCAGCCTCCCATCTGGCGGGGGGAACACAGATACGCAGTATTTT. It yields the protein CASSLPSGGGNTDTQYF.